Each of the 7 T cell receptor beta chains below was sequenced from the same sample in a study of control samples from healthy donors and cancer patients. TCRdb keeps only in-frame clones here, not all; method: immunoSEQ multiplex PCR. The sample lists tens of thousands of clones, over 75% occurring once. Sequenced material: blood. The receptors shown here come from a woman aged 50 to 60 in good health.

The J gene is TRBJ1-1, the V gene TRBV6-1; TRBD1 might be the D (6 bases). V gave up 3 bases and J gave up 11 bases, with 19 bases separating them. The CDR3 extends over 14 amino acids. Germline CDR1 is MNHNS and CDR2 is SASEGT. The CDR3 sequence is CASSDRDTSAGAFF. CDR3 nucleotide sequence: TGTGCCAGCAGTGACCGGGACACCTCAGCTGGCGCTTTCTTT.

This chain connects TRBV29-1 to TRBJ2-3; no clear D gene. Trimming shortened V by 3 bases and J by 2 bases, and 9 bases separated the two germline ends. The length of the CDR3 is 13 residues. Germline-derived CDR1 and CDR2 are SQVTM and ANQGSEA. The CDR3 here is CSVDGRLTDTQYF. In DNA form, the CDR3 reads TGCAGCGTTGACGGACGGCTCACAGATACGCAGTATTTT.

The CDR3, as DNA: TGCGCCAGCAGCTTGACTAGCACAGATACGCAGTATTTT. Protein product: CASSLTSTDTQYF. The genes are TRBV5-1 and TRBJ2-3; no firm D call. The CDR3 consists of 13 residues. Germline V gene data show CDR1 as SGHRS and CDR2 as YFSETQ. Trimming removed 1 base at V and 0 bases at J, with 3 bases between.

CDR3 in DNA: TGTGCCAGCAGCTTAGTGAACACCATATATTTT. It specifies CASSLVNTIYF. This rearrangement joins TRBV11-2 to TRBJ1-3; D unclear. Trimming left V 1 base short and J 7 bases short, with 2 bases between. The CDR3 consists of 11 residues. Germline lookup yields CDR1 SGHAT and CDR2 FQNNGV.

This rearrangement joins TRBV5-6 to TRBJ2-5; D uncertain. V lost 3 bases and J 4 bases, leaving 16 bases between the germline ends. This CDR3 comprises 15 residues. Germline CDR1 reads SGHDT; CDR2 reads YYEEEE. The CDR3 is CASSSKMTYGETQYF. The CDR3 nucleotides read TGTGCCAGCAGCTCAAAAATGACATACGGAGAGACCCAGTACTTC.

This clone was seen a few times. The chain uses TRBV9 and TRBJ1-3; D is unclear. The CDR3 has 17 amino acids. The V end lost 0 bases, the J end lost 4 bases, and 17 bases lay between the germline ends. CDR1 and CDR2 from the germline V gene are SGDLS and YYNGEE. This CDR3 is CASSVADLSLGGNTIYF. For the CDR3, the DNA is TGTGCCAGCAGCGTAGCGGATCTCAGCTTGGGCGGAAACACCATATATTTT.

The sample holds a few counts of this clone. The chain has TRBV6-5 and TRBJ2-7, with 9 bases matching TRBD1. Germline loops: CDR1 MNHEY, CDR2 SVGAGI. This CDR3 comprises 16 residues. J lost 2 bases, V lost 2 bases, and 7 bases had no gene match. This CDR3 reads CASSYRPQGAPYEQYF. The CDR3 DNA follows: TGTGCCAGCAGTTACCGCCCACAGGGGGCCCCCTACGAGCAGTACTTC.